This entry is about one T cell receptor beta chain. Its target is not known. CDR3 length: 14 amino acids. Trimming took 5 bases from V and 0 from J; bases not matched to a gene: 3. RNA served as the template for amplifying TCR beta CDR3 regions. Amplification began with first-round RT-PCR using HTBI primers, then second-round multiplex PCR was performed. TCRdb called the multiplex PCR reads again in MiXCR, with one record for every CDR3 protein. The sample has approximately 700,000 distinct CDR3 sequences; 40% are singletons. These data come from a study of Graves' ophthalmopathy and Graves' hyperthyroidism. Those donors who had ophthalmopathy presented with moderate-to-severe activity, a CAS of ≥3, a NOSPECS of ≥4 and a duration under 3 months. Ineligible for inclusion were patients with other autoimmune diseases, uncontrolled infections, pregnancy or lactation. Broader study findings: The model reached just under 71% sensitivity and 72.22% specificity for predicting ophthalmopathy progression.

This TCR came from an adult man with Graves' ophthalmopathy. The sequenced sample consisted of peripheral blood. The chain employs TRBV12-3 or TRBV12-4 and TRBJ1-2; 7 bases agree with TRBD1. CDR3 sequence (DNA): TGTGCCAGCAGTAACAGGGGAGCTAACTATGGCTACACCTTC. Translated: CASSNRGANYGYTF.